This T cell receptor (beta chain) was sequenced for a study of low-dose radiotherapy and immunotherapy resistance in tumors. Study context: Treatment of Cohort 1 consisted of 0.5 Gy per fraction every 2 weeks, adding up to 6.5 Gy. The study gave Cohort 2 1 Gy per fraction every two weeks, totaling 13 Gy over 26 weeks.

CDR3 size: 15 residues. J gave up 7 bases and V 4 bases, and 5 bases lay outside the gene matches. Alpha and beta chains were covered, as first-strand cDNA relied on TRAV- and TRBV-specific primers. A constant-region primer paired with the V-primer adapter amplified TCRs over about 20 PCR cycles. Amplification (by in vitro transcription) was performed on isolated mRNA. TCRdb re-called the reads through MiXCR, storing one row per CDR3 protein. The sample has roughly 76,000 distinct CDR3 sequences, approximately 19% seen once. The sample holds many counts of this clonotype. Sample time point: before trial treatment. Those who qualified had advanced solid tumors (lacking tumor-infiltrating lymphocytes).

The sample consisted of PBMCs, taken before treatment. The V gene is TRBV12-3 or TRBV12-4, the J gene TRBJ2-1; 12 bases are shared with TRBD2. The clonotype comes from a male donor with prostate cancer. CDR3 sequence: CASSYGTSGLNEQFF. For the CDR3, the DNA is TGTGCCAGCAGTTACGGGACTAGCGGGTTGAATGAGCAGTTCTTC.